These 17 T cell receptor beta chains were sequenced from one sample in a study of neurological immune-mediated disorders. Indicated time point: technical triplicate 1. TCRdb called the 5' RACE reads again in MiXCR, with one record for every CDR3 protein. Among roughly 41,000 distinct CDR3 sequences listed, 11% were seen once. Sequencing input: PBMCs. The receptors were sampled from a man aged 55-75 years with HTLV-1-associated myelopathy (HAM/TSP).

This clonotype was seen at least ten times. The chain is built from TRBV19 and TRBJ2-5; TRBD1 agrees at 7 bases. Germline V lookup: CDR1 LNHDA, CDR2 SQIVND (reference sequence). The trim removed 5 bases at V and 2 bases at J, leaving 2 bases unmatched. This CDR3 region has 13 residues. CDR3 DNA: TGTGCCAGTAGTTCGGGACAGCAAGAGACCCAGTACTTC. Translated: CASSSGQQETQYF.

The table lists this clonotype with many counts. The chain uses TRBV20-1 and TRBJ2-7; D is possibly TRBD1 (6 bases). V was pared by 5 bases and J by 0 bases, with 11 bases between. This CDR3 contains 13 residues. Per germline, CDR1 DFQATT and CDR2 SNEGSKA (reference sequence). CDR3: CSAFTGTSYEQYF. CDR3 DNA sequence: TGCAGTGCTTTTACAGGGACCTCCTACGAGCAGTACTTC.

This clonotype was observed many times. The V gene is TRBV5-1, the J gene TRBJ1-1; 7 bases are shared with TRBD1. Germline V gives CDR1 SGHRS, CDR2 YFSETQ. This CDR3 contains 15 residues. The J segment lost 5 bases and the V segment lost 5 bases, leaving 12 bases of the junction unmatched. As DNA, the CDR3 is TGCGCCAGCAGGAATTTTCGACAGGGAGAAACTGAAGCTTTCTTT. Its translation: CASRNFRQGETEAFF.

This clonotype was counted many times. This chain joins TRBV20-1 and TRBJ2-4; D is ambiguous. Trimming pared 0 bases from V and 13 bases from J, leaving 13 bases between. Germline values: CDR1 DFQATT, CDR2 SNEGSKA (reference sequence). The CDR3 covers 12 residues. In nucleotides, the CDR3 is TGCAGTGCTAGAGATCAATTAGCCCTCCAGTACTTC. It specifies CSARDQLALQYF.

This clonotype was seen ten or more times. The J gene is TRBJ2-2, the V gene TRBV9, with D hard to call. V was trimmed by 0 bases and J by 5 bases, leaving 5 bases between them. Germline V CDR1 and CDR2: SGDLS, YYNGEE. This CDR3 spans 13 amino acids. CDR3 loop: CASSVVGTGELFF. CDR3 coding DNA: TGTGCCAGCAGCGTAGTTGGTACCGGGGAGCTGTTTTTT.

This clonotype was counted at least ten times. The genes are TRBV29-1 and TRBJ2-1, with a possible D match to TRBD2 (6 bases). Trimming took off 4 bases at V and 7 bases at J, with 14 bases between the two ends. The CDR3 extends over 13 amino acids. CDR1 is SQVTM, CDR2 ANQGSEA, per germline. CDR3 sequence (DNA): TGCAGCGTTGTCGGGGGACTGGGGAATGAGCAGTTCTTC. This sequence encodes CSVVGGLGNEQFF.

Ten or more counts support this clonotype. This chain uses TRBV6-6 with TRBJ2-3; 7 nucleotides align to TRBD2. The junction had 7 bases not matched to a gene; V was cut back by 6 bases and J by 7 bases. CDR3 length equals 13 residues. Per germline, CDR1 MNHNY and CDR2 SVGAGI (reference sequence). In nucleotides, the CDR3 is TGTGCCAGCAGCGCGGGAGCTGGAAATACGCAGTATTTT. This codes for CASSAGAGNTQYF.

Concerning this clonotype: A much larger clone lies a single base off, so this may be a read error. The chain joins TRBV27 to TRBJ1-5, with no clear D. Trimming shortened V by 5 bases and J by 9 bases, and 11 bases separated the two germline ends. The V gene's germline CDR1 is MNHEY and CDR2 SMNVEV (reference sequence). The CDR3 length is 12 residues. In nucleotides, the CDR3 is TGTGCCAGCAGTCAGTGGGGAGGGCCCCAGCATTTT. It codes for CASSQWGGPQHF.

This clonotype was seen at least ten times. This chain joins TRBV21-1 and TRBJ2-1; TRBD1 is the table's D call and was not checked against the DNA. TRBV21-1 is classified as a pseudogene. The CDR3 runs 17 residues. This CDR3 reads CASSIPGRRSSYNEQFF. In nucleotides, the CDR3 is TGTGCCAGCAGCATCCCCGGGCGGCGGAGCTCCTACAATGAGCAGTTCTTC.

The sample holds many counts of this clonotype. V gene TRBV7-3 combines with J gene TRBJ2-2, with 7 bases fitting TRBD2. Germline values: CDR1 SGHTA, CDR2 FQGTGA. The ends lost 6 bases at V and 1 base at J; junction bases unmatched: 2. The CDR3 totals 14 residues. This CDR3 reads CASSLAENTGELFF. In nucleotides, the CDR3 is TGTGCCAGCAGTCTAGCGGAGAACACCGGGGAGCTGTTTTTT.

This clonotype was seen ten or more times. The chain uses TRBV20-1 and TRBJ2-7; D gene unclear. Trimming removed 4 bases from V and 3 bases from J, with 10 bases in between. From germline, CDR1 is DFQATT and CDR2 SNEGSKA (reference sequence). This CDR3 spans 12 amino acids. CDR3 sequence: CSATGSNYEQYF. The DNA of the CDR3 is TGCAGTGCTACCGGGTCCAACTACGAGCAGTACTTC.

There are many counts of this clonotype. The rearrangement links TRBV14 to TRBJ2-7, with TRBD1 identical over 9 bases. This CDR3 is built from 16 residues. The V segment lost 0 bases and the J segment 6 bases; nucleotides outside the gene matches: 9. Per the germline V gene, CDR1 is SGHDN and CDR2 is FVKESK. CDR3 coding DNA: TGTGCCAGCAGCCAAGAATTTGGACAGGGGAAAACCGAGCAGTACTTC. Its protein product is CASSQEFGQGKTEQYF.

This clonotype was detected many times. V gene TRBV6-1 combines with J gene TRBJ2-1, with D maybe TRBD1 (6 bases). V was cut by 10 bases and J by 4 bases, with 17 bases left in between. The CDR3 has 14 amino acids. Germline CDR1 reads MNHNS; CDR2 reads SASEGT. CDR3 sequence: CATRSQGRYNEQFF. The CDR3 coding sequence is TGTGCCACCCGTTCCCAGGGGAGATACAATGAGCAGTTCTTC.

Many counts were recorded for this clonotype. This rearrangement joins TRBV7-2 to TRBJ2-7; D call uncertain. The CDR3 sequence is 15 residues long. Per the germline V gene, CDR1 is SGHTA and CDR2 is FQGNSA. The germline V and J ends were trimmed by 2 bases and 0 bases, with 11 bases remaining between them. In nucleotides, the CDR3 is TGTGCCAGCAGCTTAAGGGCCAGCGTCTCCTACGAGCAGTACTTC. Translated, it gives CASSLRASVSYEQYF.

This clonotype was observed many times. V usage is TRBV12-3 or TRBV12-4 and J usage is TRBJ2-3, with D perhaps being TRBD1 or TRBD2 (5 bases each). Trimming removed 3 bases at V and 1 base at J, with 11 bases between. This CDR3 has 15 residues. The CDR3 bases are TGTGCCAGCAGTTTCCGGGACGGAGGCACAGATACGCAGTATTTT. Protein product: CASSFRDGGTDTQYF.

By share of the sample, this clonotype is medium-sized. CDR3 nucleotides: TGTGCCAGCAGCGTAGAGCAGAGCCTTAACTATGGCTACACCTTC. Protein: CASSVEQSLNYGYTF. The genes are TRBV9 and TRBJ1-2; D uncertain. Trimming removed 0 bases at V and 1 base at J, with 10 bases between. CDR3 length: 15 residues. Germline V gene sequence: CDR1 SGDLS, CDR2 YYNGEE.

In this sample, this clonotype turned up many times. The chain employs TRBV3-1 and TRBJ2-1; TRBD2 matches 14 bases. V lost 4 bases and J lost 7; bases outside the gene matches: 9. The CDR3 covers 17 residues. Germline loops: CDR1 LGHDT, CDR2 YNNKEL (reference sequence). The CDR3 reads CASSPHYRTSGRNEQFF. The CDR3 nucleotides are TGTGCCAGCAGCCCTCACTATAGGACTAGCGGGAGGAATGAGCAGTTCTTC.